This is a list of T cell receptor beta chains from one sample in a study of shared clonotypes between healthy human individuals. Sequencing used immunoSEQ multiplex PCR; TCRdb keeps in-frame clones, though not all of them. The sample holds approximately 2.5 million clones, 80% to 95% seen once. The specimen sequenced was naive CD4+ T cells from PBMCs. The receptors were gathered from a man younger than 35 in good health. Some clones in this sample may be carry-over from other donors' samples. Each CDR3 is given with its conserved first and last residue. A D gene is named only where the DNA matches it firmly. Size tells how often a clone was seen (once, few, many) or the class of an expanded clone, and some rows leave it out.

TRBJ2-3 TRBV2 - 13 - TGTGCCAGCAGTGTGGACAGTAGGAATACGCAGTATTTT CASSVDSRNTQYF
TRBJ2-2 TRBV6-5 - 15 - TGTGCCAGCAAAGAGGACAGTTCGAACACCGGGGAGCTGTTTTTT CASKEDSSNTGELFF
TRBJ1-4 TRBV28 TRBD1 13 - TGTGCCAGCAACACGGCAGGGGGTGAAAAACTGTTTTTT CASNTAGGEKLFF
TRBJ1-1 TRBV2 - 14 - TGTGCCAGCAGTGTGGACCTTCCGAACACTGAAGCTTTCTTT CASSVDLPNTEAFF
TRBJ1-1 TRBV30 - 14 - TGTGCCTGGAGTGTACGAGCTAGGAACACTGAAGCTTTCTTT CAWSVRARNTEAFF
TRBJ2-4 TRBV5-1 - 13 once TGCGCCAGCAGCTTGCCGGGGGAAAACATTCAGTACTTC CASSLPGENIQYF
TRBJ2-1 TRBV7-9 - 15 - TGTGCCAGCAGCTTTTTGGCTTTATCCTACAATGAGCAGTTCTTC CASSFLALSYNEQFF
TRBJ2-7 TRBV29-1 - 12 - TGCAGCGCCCGGGGGCCCACCTACGAGCAGTACTTC CSARGPTYEQYF
TRBJ2-2 TRBV2 TRBD2 14 - TGTGCCAGCCACTCTAGCGGGCCCACCGGGGAGCTGTTTTTT CASHSSGPTGELFF
TRBJ1-1 TRBV28 - 12 - TGTGCCAGCAGATTAGCCGGTCAAGAAGCTTTCTTT CASRLAGQEAFF
TRBJ2-2 TRBV2 - 12 - TGTGCCAGCAGGCCCTCCGCCGGGGAGCTGTTTTTT CASRPSAGELFF
TRBJ2-7 TRBV7-9 - 14 - TGTGCCAGCATCAGAAACACGAATACCTACGAGCAGTACTTC CASIRNTNTYEQYF
TRBJ1-1 TRBV5-1 - 14 - TGCGCCAGCAGCACAGGGCCAGGGAGCACTGAAGCTTTCTTT CASSTGPGSTEAFF
TRBJ1-5 TRBV7-9 TRBD1 17 - TGTGCCAGCAGCTTAGGTTGGGACAGGGGGCAGGCTCAGCCCCAGCATTTT CASSLGWDRGQAQPQHF
TRBJ1-2 TRBV5-4 - 13 - TGTGCCAGCAGCCTGGAGGGGGTGAGAGGCTACACCTTC CASSLEGVRGYTF
TRBJ2-5 TRBV27 - 14 - TGTGCCAGCAGTTTTCGGGATTTACAAGAGACCCAGTACTTC CASSFRDLQETQYF
TRBJ1-5 TRBV5-4 - 18 - TGTGCCAGCAGCTTGGTATCGGGGTCAGGGCTCCGCCTGGGGCCCCAGCATTTT CASSLVSGSGLRLGPQHF
TRBJ2-1 TRBV18 TRBD2 19 - TGTGCCAGCTCCCTAGGACTAGCGGGAGTAAGGTTAAACTACAATGAGCAGTTCTTC CASSLGLAGVRLNYNEQFF
TRBJ2-6 TRBV7-9 - 17 - TGTGCCAGCAGCTTAGGCGGGCTAGTCGCGGGGGCCAACGTCCTGACTTTC CASSLGGLVAGANVLTF
TRBJ2-1 TRBV12-5 - 15 - TGTGCTAGTGGTTTTGGGTCGGGCGGGATACGTGAGCAGTTCTTC CASGFGSGGIREQFF
TRBJ2-5 TRBV29-1 TRBD1 17 - TGCAGCGTTGAAGCGGGGCAGGGGGCGACAGTAGTGGAGACCCAGTACTTC CSVEAGQGATVVETQYF
TRBJ2-2 TRBV5-5 - 13 few TGTGCCAGCAGCTTGCATGACACCGGGGAGCTGTTTTTT CASSLHDTGELFF
TRBJ1-1 TRBV4-2 - 15 - TGTGCCAGCAGCCTCGGGAGCGGGATGAACACTGAAGCTTTCTTT CASSLGSGMNTEAFF
TRBJ1-3 TRBV6-6 - 16 - TGTGCCAGCAGTTACTCGCAGGGAAGCTCTGGAAACACCATATATTTT CASSYSQGSSGNTIYF
TRBJ1-5 TRBV28 TRBD1 15 - TGTGCCAGCAGTTTCCCAGGGGGACTGGGTCAGCCCCAGCATTTT CASSFPGGLGQPQHF
TRBJ2-2 TRBV2 TRBD2 16 - TGTGCCAGCAGTGGGACTAGCTCCGCGAACACCGGGGAGCTGTTTTTT CASSGTSSANTGELFF
TRBJ2-2 TRBV5-4 TRBD1 15 - TGTGCCAGCAGCCCCGGGACAGGGGTCCCCGGGGAGCTGTTTTTT CASSPGTGVPGELFF
TRBJ1-5 TRBV6-5 - 13 - TGTGCCAGCAGGGGCCGTAACAATCAGCCCCAGCATTTT CASRGRNNQPQHF
TRBJ1-3 TRBV30 - 13 - TGTGCCTGGCAGGGGCAGCTTGGAAACACCATATATTTT CAWQGQLGNTIYF
TRBJ1-2 TRBV2 - 13 - TGTGCCAGCAGGGCCGGAAGAGTCTATGGCTACACCTTC CASRAGRVYGYTF
TRBJ2-7 TRBV7-3 TRBD1 15 - TGTGCCAGCAGCTTAACTGGGACAGGGACCTACGAGCAGTACTTC CASSLTGTGTYEQYF
TRBJ1-2 TRBV19 TRBD1 14 - TGTGCCAGTAGCCAAAAGGACAGGGTCTATGGCTACACCTTC CASSQKDRVYGYTF
TRBJ2-3 TRBV4-1 - 16 - TGCGCCAGCAGCCAAGTGGAACTAAGGTTCACAGATACGCAGTATTTT CASSQVELRFTDTQYF
TRBJ2-1 TRBV28 - 16 - TGTGCCAGCAGCCCCCCGGGCCACTCCGCCTACAATGAGCAGTTCTTC CASSPPGHSAYNEQFF
TRBJ2-3 TRBV19 TRBD2 17 once TGTGCCAGTAGTATATCGGGGCTAGCGGGAAACACAGATACGCAGTATTTT CASSISGLAGNTDTQYF
TRBJ1-2 TRBV11-2 - 14 - TGTGCCAGCAGCTTAGTCGGGGGCCAGGGAGGCTACACCTTC CASSLVGGQGGYTF
TRBJ2-2 TRBV28 TRBD2 17 once TGTGCCAGCAGTTTTTACCGTCGAGCGGGAAGGGCCGGGGAGCTGTTTTTT CASSFYRRAGRAGELFF
TRBJ2-7 TRBV5-1 TRBD2 20 - TGCGCCAGCAGCTCCCGGCCGACCGGGACTAGCGTCACGAGGGCCTACGAGCAGTACTTC CASSSRPTGTSVTRAYEQYF
TRBJ2-5 TRBV10-3 TRBD1 12 - TGTGCCATTGGACAGGGGCAGGAGACCCAGTACTTC CAIGQGQETQYF
TRBJ2-5 TRBV5-1 - 15 - TGCGCCAGCAGCCCGGCGGGCGGGGGCGGGGAGACCCAGTACTTC CASSPAGGGGETQYF
TRBJ1-5 TRBV6-5 - 13 - TGTGCCAGCAGATCAGGATTCAATCAGCCCCAGCATTTT CASRSGFNQPQHF
TRBJ2-5 TRBV29-1 - 13 - TGCAGCGTGGAATACAGGATTGGGGAGACCCAGTACTTC CSVEYRIGETQYF
TRBJ2-7 TRBV5-1 - 15 - TGCGCCAGCAGCTTGACCGCAGGAGTATTGCGCGAGCAGTACTTC CASSLTAGVLREQYF
TRBJ1-1 TRBV19 - 13 - TGTGCCAGTAGTACCACAGGGAACACTGAAGCTTTCTTT CASSTTGNTEAFF
TRBJ2-1 TRBV7-3 - 17 - TGTGCCAGCAGCTTAACGTCTGTAAGACAGGCCTACAATGAGCAGTTCTTC CASSLTSVRQAYNEQFF
TRBJ1-2 TRBV28 TRBD1 15 - TGTGCCAGCACCGGACACCGGCAGGGGGCCTATGGCTACACCTTC CASTGHRQGAYGYTF
TRBJ2-5 TRBV10-3 TRBD2 15 - TGTGCCATCAGTGGACCTAGCGGGATCCAAGAGACCCAGTACTTC CAISGPSGIQETQYF
TRBJ2-1 TRBV27 - 17 once TGTGCCAGCAGTCCCAATGGGGCGGGGGCCGCCTACAATGAGCAGTTCTTC CASSPNGAGAAYNEQFF
TRBJ2-7 TRBV7-2 - 14 - TGTGCCAGCAGCCTTGGCGCTTTTTTCTACGAGCAGTACTTC CASSLGAFFYEQYF
TRBJ1-2 TRBV6-1 - 14 - TGTGCCAGCAGAGTAGCGCAGGGGACGGGTGGCTACACCTTC CASRVAQGTGGYTF
TRBJ1-5 TRBV11-2 - 13 - TGTGCCAGCAGCTTAGTGAATGGTCAGCCCCAGCATTTT CASSLVNGQPQHF
TRBJ1-2 TRBV29-1 - 13 - TGCAGCGTTGATAGGGACGGAAACTATGGCTACACCTTC CSVDRDGNYGYTF
TRBJ2-5 TRBV7-2 TRBD1 14 - TGTGCCAGCAGCCCGGACAGGGGCTGGGGGACCCAGTACTTC CASSPDRGWGTQYF
TRBJ1-5 TRBV6-5 - 14 - TGTGCCAGCAGTTACAGTACTGGGGATCAGCCCCAGCATTTT CASSYSTGDQPQHF
TRBJ2-7 TRBV4-1 - 14 - TGCGCCAGCAGCGTCCGAGGTGGCACCTACGAGCAGTACTTC CASSVRGGTYEQYF
TRBJ1-1 TRBV28 - 11 few TGTGCCAGCAGTTTTTTCACTGAAGCTTTCTTT CASSFFTEAFF
TRBJ1-2 TRBV6-4 TRBD1 16 - TGTGCCAGCAGTGGCTCCGGGACAGACTTATTAGGTTGCTACACCTTC CASSGSGTDLLGCYTF
TRBJ2-7 TRBV30 - 12 once TGTGCCTGGAGTACACGATCCTACGAGCAGTACTTC CAWSTRSYEQYF
TRBJ1-1 TRBV5-6 - 14 - TGTGCCAGCAGCTTGCCGGGCGTGAACACTGAAGCTTTCTTT CASSLPGVNTEAFF
TRBJ2-7 TRBV30 TRBD1 14 - TGTGCCTTGCTCCGGGACAGGCCACCCTACGAGCAGTACTTC CALLRDRPPYEQYF